Listed below are T cell receptor beta chains from one sample, sequenced in a study of regulatory T cells in long-lasting Graves disease. TCRdb used MiXCR to reprocess the multiplex PCR reads, holding one entry per CDR3 protein. Among 450,000 to 500,000 distinct CDR3 sequences listed, around 15% were seen once. These records were also assigned to another study, of T cells in Graves' hyperthyroidism and ophthalmopathy.

The sample here was peripheral blood mononuclear cells (PBMCs), taken at new diagnosis, from a patient treated with antithyroid drugs. The receptors stem from a man between 40 and 49 years old with Graves disease. The CDR3 runs from the conserved cysteine through the conserved F or W. A D gene is named only where the DNA matches it firmly. A row's size may be missing; if present it is once, few, many or a size class.

j_call d_call v_call clone_size cdr3_nt cdr3_aa
TRBJ2-3 - TRBV5-1 many TGTGCCAGCAGCTTAGCGGCAGATACGCAGTATTTT CASSLAADTQYF
TRBJ2-7 TRBD2 TRBV28 - TGTGCCAGCAGTGCTTTAGCGGGAGTAAGCCACGAGCAGTACTTC CASSALAGVSHEQYF
TRBJ2-1 TRBD1 TRBV19 few TGTGCCAGTAGTATCGCGACAGGGGGCTCCTACAATGAGCAGTTCTTC CASSIATGGSYNEQFF
TRBJ2-2 TRBD2 TRBV9 many TGTGCCAGCAGCGTACAAGCGGGAGGGGGCACCGGGGAGCTGTTTTTT CASSVQAGGGTGELFF
TRBJ2-7 - TRBV5-6 - TGTGCCAGCCTTTTCCGCGGCGAGCAGTACTTC CASLFRGEQYF
TRBJ1-1 TRBD1 TRBV7-4 many TGTGCCAGCAGCTCTTACAGGGGGCACACTGAAGCTTTCTTT CASSSYRGHTEAFF
TRBJ2-4 - TRBV30 few TGTGCCTGGAGTTTCGAGGGAGCCAAAAACATTCAGTACTTC CAWSFEGAKNIQYF
TRBJ2-7 TRBD1 TRBV7-2 - TGTGCCAGCAGCCTACGAGCTAGATTAGGGCCCGGGACAGGGTTTGCCTACGAGCAGTACTTC CASSLRARLGPGTGFAYEQYF
TRBJ2-6 TRBD1 TRBV20-1 few TGCAGTGCTAGAGATCCGGGGGACAGGGACCCTGGGGCCAACGTCCTGACTTTC CSARDPGDRDPGANVLTF
TRBJ2-7 TRBD2 TRBV13 many TGCGCCAGCAGCGACGCTGGGACTAGCTACGAGCAGTACTTC CASSDAGTSYEQYF